The next 29 T cell receptor beta chains were all read from a single sample in a study of blood T cell repertoires in COVID-19. Some clones are missing from TCRdb's copy, which holds only in-frame ones; the method was immunoSEQ multiplex PCR. The sample lists over 75,000 clones; about 88% were seen once. The sample comprised peripheral blood. These receptor sequences come from a woman aged 80 or over with acute or convalescent COVID-19.

This clone was observed once. The chain employs TRBV6-4 and TRBJ1-5; weak D call: TRBD1 (6 bases). CDR3 size: 13 residues. Per the germline V gene, CDR1 is MRHNA and CDR2 is SNTAGT. V was pared by 5 bases and J by 3 bases, with 8 bases between. The chain's CDR3 is CASSRTANQPQHF. The CDR3, as DNA: TGTGCCAGCAGTAGGACAGCCAATCAGCCCCAGCATTTT.

The CDR3 region is CASSFWATPYNEQFF. The DNA for the CDR3 is TGTGCCAGCAGTTTTTGGGCAACCCCATACAATGAGCAGTTCTTC. The chain combines TRBV28 with TRBJ2-1, with no clear D. The ends were cut back, 3 bases at V and 4 bases at J, with 13 bases in the middle. Germline loops: CDR1 MDHEN, CDR2 SYDVKM. The CDR3 runs to 15 residues.

The chain carries TRBV18 and TRBJ2-5; D not certain. The V gene lost 3 bases and the J gene lost 2 bases, with 7 bases spanning the gap. The CDR3 spans 13 residues. Germline V lookup: CDR1 KGHSH, CDR2 LQKENI. The CDR3 DNA reads as TGTGCCAGCTCACCGGGCCCTCAAGAGACCCAGTACTTC. Translation: CASSPGPQETQYF.

This clone was seen once. A read error may account for a junction end that differs from germline. CDR3 residues: CASTQFPRDRDEKLFF. The CDR3 bases are TGCGCCAGCACCCAATTTCCCCGGGACAGGGATGAAAAACTGTTTTTT. The chain joins TRBV4-1 to TRBJ1-4, with 9 nucleotides matching TRBD1. CDR3 length: 16 residues. Per the germline V gene, CDR1 is MGHRA and CDR2 is YSYEKL.

This chain uses TRBV7-2 with TRBJ1-5, with TRBD1 matching over 9 bases. J lost 7 bases, V lost 2 bases, and 12 bases had no gene match. The CDR3 totals 17 residues. In germline, CDR1 is SGHTA, CDR2 FQGNSA. CDR3 bases: TGTGCCAGCAGCTTACGAAGCGGACAGGGGATGCGCCAGCCCCAGCATTTT. It codes for CASSLRSGQGMRQPQHF. The variable domain in full, with the rest retrieved from reference TRBV7-2 and TRBJ1-5, is GAGVSQSPSNKVTEKGKDVELRCDPISGHTALYWYRQSLGQGLEFLIYFQGNSAPDKSGLPSDRFSAERTGGSVSTLTIQRTQQEDSAVYLCASSLRSGQGMRQPQHFGDGTRLSIL.

The V call is TRBV30, the J call TRBJ2-3; 10 bases match TRBD2. Germline loops: CDR1 GTSNPN, CDR2 SVGIG (reference sequence). Trimming at V came to 1 base and at J to 2 bases, leaving 3 bases not matched to a gene. The CDR3 sequence is 15 residues long. DNA of the CDR3: TGTGCCTGGAGTGGACTAGCGGGTTACACAGATACGCAGTATTTT. Amino acid sequence: CAWSGLAGYTDTQYF.

The chain employs TRBV30 and TRBJ1-3; D gene ambiguous. Trimming left V 4 bases short and J 0 bases short, with 7 bases between. CDR3 length: 13 residues. Germline lookup yields CDR1 GTSNPN and CDR2 SVGIG (reference sequence). The CDR3 region has the DNA TGTGCCTGGAATAGCTTCTCTGGAAACACCATATATTTT. It translates to CAWNSFSGNTIYF. Together with reference TRBV30 and TRBJ1-3, the CDR3 gives the full variable domain: SQTIHQWPATLVQPVGSPLSLECTVEGTSNPNLYWYRQAAGRGLQLLFYSVGIGQISSEVPQNLSASRPQDRQFILSSKKLLLSDSGFYLCAWNSFSGNTIYFGEGSWLTVV.

The chain has TRBV7-8 and TRBJ2-3; 10 bases fit TRBD2. This CDR3 is 17 amino acids long. CDR1 SGHVS and CDR2 FQNEAQ come from the germline V gene. The V gene end was trimmed by 5 bases and the J gene end by 4 bases; junction bases not matched to a gene: 12. The CDR3 DNA follows: TGTGCCAGCAGCCAGCGACGGGCTAGCGGGAGCCCAGATACGCAGTATTTT. Residues: CASSQRRASGSPDTQYF.

The chain uses TRBV3-1 (or the pseudogene TRBV3-2) and TRBJ1-2; a possible D gene is TRBD1 (5 bases). In germline, CDR1 is LGHDT, CDR2 YNNKEL (reference sequence). The CDR3 is 13 residues long. V lost 6 bases, J lost 8 bases, and 16 bases lay in between. The CDR3 DNA is TGTGCCAGCAGTTTCGTTGGGGCCGGAGGCTACACCTTC. Translating it yields CASSFVGAGGYTF.

V and J are TRBV28 and TRBJ2-5, with TRBD1 matching over 10 bases. This CDR3 is 15 amino acids long. Germline trimming cut 2 bases from V and 5 bases from J; bases unmatched to any gene: 5. CDR1 MDHEN and CDR2 SYDVKM come from the germline V gene. As DNA, the CDR3 is TGTGCCAGCAGTTTACGACAGGGGGCTTCTGAGACCCAGTACTTC. Amino acid sequence: CASSLRQGASETQYF.

The genes are TRBV7-8 and TRBJ1-5, with 9 bases matching TRBD1. CDR3 size: 15 residues. V lost 2 bases to trimming and J lost 6 bases; unmatched junction nucleotides: 5. Per the germline V gene, CDR1 is SGHVS and CDR2 is FQNEAQ. The CDR3 DNA sequence: TGTGCCAGCAGCTTAAGGGACAGGGCGCTTCAGCCCCAGCATTTT. Translated, it gives CASSLRDRALQPQHF.

The rearrangement joins TRBV25-1 to TRBJ2-4, with 8 bases that match TRBD2. The CDR3 extends over 14 amino acids. Germline values: CDR1 MGHDK, CDR2 SYGVNS. Trimming took 4 bases from V and 1 from J; bases not matched to a gene: 0. CDR3 sequence: CASSVAGAKNIQYF. CDR3 DNA: TGTGCCAGCAGTGTAGCGGGGGCCAAAAACATTCAGTACTTC.

The chain carries TRBV5-4 and TRBJ1-1, with D unresolved. Trimming removed 0 bases from V and 3 bases from J, with 6 bases in between. This CDR3 is built from 13 residues. Germline CDR1 and CDR2: SGHNT and YYREEE (reference sequence). The CDR3 DNA follows: TGTGCCAGCAGCTTGGCGAGGGACACTGAAGCTTTCTTT. As protein: CASSLARDTEAFF.

The rearrangement uses TRBV6-5 and TRBJ1-4; 7 bases are shared with TRBD1. CDR1 is MNHEY and CDR2 is SVGAGI in the germline V gene. The ends lost 2 bases at V and 7 bases at J; junction bases unmatched: 4. This CDR3 contains 14 residues. The CDR3 reads CASSYRGGGEKLFF. CDR3 DNA sequence: TGTGCCAGCAGTTACAGAGGGGGCGGTGAAAAACTGTTTTTT.

This sequence joins TRBV2 and TRBJ2-3, with unresolved D. Germline CDR1 SNHLY, CDR2 FYNNEI. This CDR3 spans 14 amino acids. V was trimmed by 0 bases and J by 6 bases, leaving 10 bases between them. The CDR3: CASSEALLRDTQYF. The CDR3 DNA reads TGTGCCAGCAGTGAAGCGCTTCTCCGGGATACGCAGTATTTT.

The chain joins TRBV27 to TRBJ2-2; possible D gene TRBD2, 5 bases. The CDR3 sequence is 13 residues long. The V end lost 4 bases, the J end lost 10 bases, and 13 bases lay between the germline ends. Looked up from germline, CDR1 is MNHEY and CDR2 is SMNVEV (reference sequence). The CDR3 DNA reads TGTGCCAGCAGTTCCCCCGGACGGGAGGAGCTGTTTTTT. It translates to CASSSPGREELFF.

The chain is built from TRBV7-2 and TRBJ2-1, with 10 bases identical to TRBD2. From germline, CDR1 is SGHTA and CDR2 FQGNSA. The CDR3 runs to 15 residues. With 5 bases clipped from V and 3 bases from J, the junction kept 4 bases outside the gene matches. DNA of the CDR3: TGTGCCAGCAGCGCTAGCGGGGGATTCTACAATGAGCAGTTCTTC. Its protein product is CASSASGGFYNEQFF.

The V call is TRBV28, the J call TRBJ2-5, with TRBD2 as a possible D gene (5 bases). With 5 bases removed from V and 2 bases from J, the gap between germline ends came to 12 bases. Germline V gene lookup returns CDR1 MDHEN and CDR2 SYDVKM. The CDR3 contains 14 residues. The CDR3, as DNA: TGTGCCAGCAGTAAACTAGGCCCACAAGAGACCCAGTACTTC. Amino acids: CASSKLGPQETQYF. The full variable domain, with the rest looked up from reference TRBV28 and TRBJ2-5, is DVKVTQSSRYLVKRTGEKVFLECVQDMDHENMFWYRQDPGLGLRLIYFSYDVKMKEKGDIPEGYSVSREKKERFSLILESASTNQTSMYLCASSKLGPQETQYFGPGTRLLVL.

The CDR3 protein is CASSDRKRGTEAFF. CDR3 coding DNA: TGTGCCAGCAGCGATAGGAAGCGAGGCACTGAAGCTTTCTTT. The chain combines TRBV11-1 with TRBJ1-1, with D uncertain. V lost 5 bases to trimming and J lost 4 bases, with 14 bases between them. Germline CDR1 SGHAT, CDR2 FQDESV (reference sequence). The CDR3 has 14 amino acids.

The rearrangement joins TRBV7-2 to TRBJ2-4; a weak D match, TRBD2 (6 bases). V lost 2 bases, J lost 0 bases, and 17 bases lay in between. This CDR3 is 18 amino acids long. Germline CDR1 and CDR2: SGHTA and FQGNSA. CDR3 in DNA: TGTGCCAGCAGCTTATGGGGGAGGACTGTCCTAGCCAAAAACATTCAGTACTTC. It encodes CASSLWGRTVLAKNIQYF. Full variable domain (missing parts from reference TRBV7-2 and TRBJ2-4): GAGVSQSPSNKVTEKGKDVELRCDPISGHTALYWYRQSLGQGLEFLIYFQGNSAPDKSGLPSDRFSAERTGGSVSTLTIQRTQQEDSAVYLCASSLWGRTVLAKNIQYFGAGTRLSVL.

V gene TRBV5-4 combines with J gene TRBJ1-1; D is ambiguous. V was clipped by 1 base and J by 1 base, with 11 bases between them. The germline gives CDR1 SGHNT, CDR2 YYREEE (reference sequence). This CDR3 has 15 residues. For the CDR3, the DNA is TGTGCCAGCAGCTTGTTGCCCGATAGGAACACTGAAGCTTTCTTT. This sequence encodes CASSLLPDRNTEAFF.

The rearrangement joins TRBV2 to TRBJ1-5; D perhaps matches TRBD1 (6 bases). Deletions cut 6 bases from V and 1 base from J, with 16 bases between. The CDR3 extends over 16 amino acids. Germline V gives CDR1 SNHLY, CDR2 FYNNEI. DNA of the CDR3: TGTGCCAGCAGGACCGGGACACTCGGCAGCAATCAGCCCCAGCATTTT. Protein product: CASRTGTLGSNQPQHF.

V usage is TRBV5-1 and J usage is TRBJ2-5; 8 bases agree with TRBD2. This CDR3 region has 14 residues. Germline values: CDR1 SGHRS, CDR2 YFSETQ. Losses at the gene ends were 2 bases for V and 0 bases for J; bases not matched to a gene: 0. In DNA, the CDR3 is TGCGCCAGCAGCTTACTAGCGGACCAAGAGACCCAGTACTTC. It codes for CASSLLADQETQYF.

V and J are TRBV7-2 and TRBJ1-2, with D possibly being TRBD1 (6 bases). This CDR3 spans 13 amino acids. The V end was cut by 2 bases, the J end by 4 bases, with 8 bases between. Germline lookup yields CDR1 SGHTA and CDR2 FQGNSA. CDR3 in amino acids: CASSLMGAYGYTF. The CDR3 nucleotides are TGTGCCAGCAGCTTAATGGGGGCCTATGGCTACACCTTC.

The chain links TRBV29-1 to TRBJ2-5, with D possibly TRBD1 on 5 matching bases. The length of the CDR3 is 13 residues. The germline V gene has CDR1 SQVTM and CDR2 ANQGSEA. V lost 4 bases to trimming and J lost 0 bases, with 9 bases between them. The CDR3 spells CSVALTDQETQYF. In nucleotides, the CDR3 is TGCAGCGTTGCCCTGACAGACCAAGAGACCCAGTACTTC. The variable domain in full, with the rest retrieved from reference TRBV29-1 and TRBJ2-5, is SAVISQKPSRDICQRGTSLTIQCQVDSQVTMMFWYRQQPGQSLTLIATANQGSEATYESGFVIDKFPISRPNLTFSTLTVSNMSPEDSSIYLCSVALTDQETQYFGPGTRLLVL.

Worth noting for this clone: One end of the junction fails to match germline, which may point to a read error. The chain employs TRBV7-7 and TRBJ2-7; tentatively, D is TRBD2 (7 bases). The germline V gene has CDR1 SSHAT and CDR2 FNYEAQ (reference sequence). This CDR3 comprises 15 residues. CDR3 residues: CASSRGGGPFYEQYF. Here the CDR3 DNA reads TGTGCTAGCAGCCGTGGGGGGGGCCCTTTCTACGAGCAGTACTTC.

The chain combines TRBV19 with TRBJ2-1; the D gene is possibly TRBD1 (5 bases). This CDR3 is 15 amino acids long. CDR1 and CDR2 (germline): LNHDA, SQIVND (reference sequence). V lost 6 bases and J 7 bases, leaving 19 bases between the germline ends. In nucleotides, the CDR3 is TGTGCCAGTAGCCTGAGACAGCAGTCCGATAATGAGCAGTTCTTC. It translates to CASSLRQQSDNEQFF.

The V gene is TRBV13, the J gene TRBJ2-2; D is ambiguous. The germline gives CDR1 PRHDT, CDR2 FYEKMQ (reference sequence). This CDR3 region has 15 residues. Trimming stripped 1 base from V and 1 base from J, with 7 bases between. The CDR3 sequence is CASSLVQMNTGELFF. The CDR3 nucleotides read TGTGCCAGCAGCTTAGTACAGATGAACACCGGGGAGCTGTTTTTT.

This clone was recorded only once. V gene TRBV5-1 combines with J gene TRBJ2-7; 11 bases map to TRBD1. This CDR3 comprises 15 residues. Trimming at V came to 3 bases and at J to 5 bases, leaving 7 bases not matched to a gene. The germline V gene has CDR1 SGHRS and CDR2 YFSETQ. CDR3: CASSSAGTGGDEQYF. Written as DNA, the CDR3 is TGCGCCAGCAGCTCCGCCGGGACAGGGGGAGACGAGCAGTACTTC.